This entry concerns a single T cell receptor beta chain. There is no known antigen for this receptor. No base qualities exist here, and no much larger clone lies one base off it. These data originate in a study of blood T cell repertoires in COVID-19 (dated by TCRdb to about 2020). General notes on the study: Collaborator samples came from the United States, Italy and Spain and covered acute and convalescent phases of COVID-19. Where HLA class I and class II types were available, the types were taken from metadata supplied by the sample provider, not from assay-based typing. The prospective study material was composed of cDNA or gDNA derived from T cells, B-cell-depleted T cells, or PBMCs. The dataset comprised deeply sampled blood TCRbeta repertoires from subjects exposed to, actively infected with, or recovered from COVID-19. Sample metadata almost always included a de-identified subject ID, COVID-19 status, age in years and sex. The repertoires were released in a freely available public database intended as a resource for research on the immune response to SARS-CoV-2. Samples came from the ongoing ImmuneRACE study (first 160 participants) plus 1,254 subjects from 6 global collaborators.

The immunoSEQ Assay, a bias-controlled multiplex PCR, was used to amplify TCRbeta CDR3 regions from genomic DNA. In the paper's pipeline: Within the assay, amplification of reference gene primers was used to estimate how many nucleated cells each sample contained. To quantify the absolute abundance of each unique TCRbeta CDR3 rearrangement, sequence reads were collapsed and filtered. For each sample, productive Simpson clonality was calculated as the square root of Simpson's diversity index over productive rearrangements. Drawn from immuneACCESS, this table holds only the in-frame rearrangements with V and J called that TCRdb kept. Clones are partly lost; checked studies trace under half to an unresolved V gene and leave the rest unexplained. The V and J calls and the clone size are those of that table, but D and trimming were determined from the DNA. Counted in this sample were about 230,000 clones; roughly 80% of them appeared once. The ten largest clones add up to 2% to 3% of the sample.

The germline V gene provides CDR1 SNHLY and CDR2 FYNNEI. From the cysteine through the phenylalanine, the CDR3 covers 14 amino acids. Only the CDR3 part of the read is kept: 42 bases, read in frame from the first base. Trimming removed 4 bases from V and 7 bases from J, leaving 16 bases between the germline ends. Here is what the overall study found, with its caveats: Clinical and demographic metadata were provided uncurated, with the amount varying by source and participant.

Whole blood was collected in K2EDTA tubes by collaborating institutions according to the institutions' own protocols. For TCRbeta analysis, collaborators shipped samples as frozen whole blood, isolated PBMCs, or DNA extracted from either of those sample types. The chain is encoded by TRBV2 joined to TRBJ1-2, with the D gene uncertain. Material for sequencing was peripheral blood. The TCR was taken from a woman aged 70-85 years with active or convalescent COVID-19. The sequenced DNA: TGTGCCAGCAGTGTTATGGCCCCCAATGGTGGCTACACCTTC. It translates as CASSVMAPNGGYTF.